Each of the 9 T cell receptor beta chains below was sequenced from the same sample in a study of OX40 agonist ivuxolimab in advanced cancers. The data were produced by immunoSEQ multiplex PCR, yet TCRdb's version contains in-frame clones alone and is incomplete. The sample lists about 100,000 clones, around 93% occurring once. The material sequenced was CD4+ or CD8+ T cells sorted from blood, taken in a trial of the OX40 agonist ivuxolimab. These receptors were taken from an adult with an advanced solid tumor such as melanoma, head and neck, liver or kidney cancer.

This chain joins TRBV5-1 and TRBJ1-1; 7 bases align to TRBD1. The CDR3 runs 16 residues. The J segment lost 7 bases and the V segment lost 0 bases, leaving 12 bases of the junction unmatched. Germline V gene lookup returns CDR1 SGHRS and CDR2 YFSETQ. DNA for the CDR3: TGCGCCAGCAGCTTGGCCGGTGCAGGGGGTTATGTTGAAGCTTTCTTT. Amino acid sequence: CASSLAGAGGYVEAFF.

The J gene is TRBJ2-1, the V gene TRBV11-3; D is possibly TRBD2 (6 bases). The CDR3 has 13 residues. V lost 3 bases to trimming and J lost 4 bases, with 7 bases between them. CDR1 is SGHNT and CDR2 is YENEEA in the germline V gene. The CDR3 loop reads CASSFGLYNEQFF. CDR3 nucleotide sequence: TGTGCCAGCAGCTTCGGACTATACAATGAGCAGTTCTTC. Full variable domain (outside the CDR3, taken from reference TRBV11-3 and TRBJ2-1): EAGVVQSPRYKIIEKKQPVAFWCNPISGHNTLYWYLQNLGQGPELLIRYENEEAVDDSQLPKDRFSAERLKGVDSTLKIQPAELGDSAVYLCASSFGLYNEQFFGPGTRLTVL.

This clone was seen just once. The rearrangement uses TRBV19 and TRBJ2-7, with D possibly being TRBD2 (6 bases). Looked up from germline, CDR1 is LNHDA and CDR2 is SQIVND (reference sequence). The CDR3 loop spans 13 amino acids. V lost 7 bases and J lost 3, with 13 bases in between. CDR3 sequence (DNA): TGTGCCAGTATAGACGGGAGATTCTACGAGCAGTACTTC. This encodes CASIDGRFYEQYF.

The chain recombines TRBV28 with TRBJ2-5; D ambiguous. V was shortened by 1 base and J by 1 base, with 19 bases between the two germline ends. The CDR3 covers 18 residues. CDR1 is MDHEN, CDR2 SYDVKM, per germline. The CDR3 DNA reads TGTGCCAGCAGTTTATTCTTTGAAATGGCAGGAACCCAAGAGACCCAGTACTTC. Amino acids: CASSLFFEMAGTQETQYF.

The rearrangement uses TRBV18 and TRBJ2-3; weak D call: TRBD1 (5 bases). The CDR3 has 13 amino acids. Trimming removed 9 bases at V and 0 bases at J, with 10 bases between. Germline CDR1 is KGHSH and CDR2 is LQKENI. For the CDR3, the DNA is TGTGCCAGTCGGCAGGGAAGCACAGATACGCAGTATTTT. Translated: CASRQGSTDTQYF. Full variable domain (remainder filled in from reference TRBV18 and TRBJ2-3): NAGVMQNPRHLVRRRGQEARLRCSPMKGHSHVYWYRQLPEEGLKFMVYLQKENIIDESGMPKERFSAEFPKEGPSILRIQQVVRGDSAAYFCASRQGSTDTQYFGPGTRLTVL.

This chain links TRBV5-6 with TRBJ1-5, with 8 bases fitting TRBD1. Trimming took 0 bases from V and 6 from J; bases not matched to a gene: 11. The V gene's germline CDR1 is SGHDT and CDR2 YYEEEE. This CDR3 has 17 residues. CDR3 residues: CASSLVEGQEVGQPQHF. CDR3 nucleotides: TGTGCCAGCAGCTTGGTGGAGGGACAGGAGGTAGGTCAGCCCCAGCATTTT.

The J gene is TRBJ2-1, the V gene TRBV4-1; D is unclear. Germline lookup yields CDR1 MGHRA and CDR2 YSYEKL. Deletions cut 2 bases from V and 0 bases from J, with 14 bases between. This CDR3 spans 17 amino acids. The CDR3 DNA is TGCGCCAGCAGCCAACTACGACTCACGAGCTCCTACAATGAGCAGTTCTTC. Translating gives CASSQLRLTSSYNEQFF.

The chain uses TRBV5-6 and TRBJ2-7; a possible D gene is TRBD1 (5 bases). V gave up 0 bases and J gave up 5 bases, with 12 bases separating them. The CDR3 sequence is 14 residues long. CDR1 is SGHDT and CDR2 is YYEEEE in the germline V gene. Here the CDR3 DNA reads TGTGCCAGCAGCTTGGGGGGCAGGGTCCACGAGCAGTACTTC. Encoded protein: CASSLGGRVHEQYF.

The V call is TRBV5-1, the J call TRBJ2-7; the match to TRBD1 covers 10 bases. The CDR3 extends over 20 amino acids. Per the germline V gene, CDR1 is SGHRS and CDR2 is YFSETQ. With V trimmed by 3 bases and J by 5 bases, 23 bases remained unmatched. The CDR3 spells CASSSAVGLLRGQGVHEQYF. For the CDR3, the DNA is TGCGCCAGCAGCTCCGCGGTTGGCTTACTACGCGGACAGGGGGTCCACGAGCAGTACTTC.